This T cell receptor (beta chain) was documented in a study of OX40 agonist ivuxolimab in advanced cancers. Study-level results: Which antigen the expanded peripheral T cells recognized is unknown.

Germline V gene lookup returns CDR1 MNHNY and CDR2 SVGAGI (reference sequence). The CDR3 is 15 amino acids. V shed 5 bases, J shed 0 bases, and the junction held 5 bases outside the gene matches. For this clone: Its antigen is not identified.

Some clones are missing from TCRdb's copy, which holds only in-frame ones; the method was immunoSEQ multiplex PCR. The sample carries around 50,000 clones, about 88% recorded once. This clonotype originated in an adult with an advanced solid tumor such as melanoma, head and neck, liver or kidney cancer. Here the sequenced sample was CD4+ or CD8+ T cells sorted from blood, taken in a trial of the OX40 agonist ivuxolimab. This chain uses TRBV6-6 with TRBJ1-1; 8 bases line up with TRBD1. DNA of the CDR3: TGTGCCAGCAGTGACGGACAGGGCTTGAACACTGAAGCTTTCTTT. This codes for CASSDGQGLNTEAFF.